These T cell receptor beta chains were read from a single sample in a study of control samples from healthy donors and cancer patients. This table comes from immunoSEQ multiplex PCR, and its TCRdb copy is limited to in-frame clones, with some not included. This table holds about 100,000 clones, approximately 90% found once. Sequenced: blood. The origin of the receptors is a man in his thirties or forties in good health. Each CDR3 is given with its conserved first and last residue. D genes are given only for firm matches. A row's size may be missing; if present it is once, few, many or a size class.

D gene,J gene,V gene,clone size,CDR3 protein,CDR3 DNA
TRBD1,TRBJ1-2,TRBV14,-,CASSQSQGHGYTF,TGTGCCAGCAGCCAATCACAGGGGCATGGCTACACCTTC
TRBD1,TRBJ1-2,TRBV9,-,CASSAEQGDSYGYTF,TGTGCCAGCAGCGCCGAACAGGGGGATTCCTATGGCTACACCTTC
TRBD1,TRBJ2-3,TRBV7-9,-,CASSPTTGLDTQYF,TGTGCCAGCAGCCCGACGACAGGGTTAGATACGCAGTATTTT
-,TRBJ2-1,TRBV6-5,-,CASSQSRDEQFF,TGTGCCAGCAGTCAATCCAGGGATGAGCAGTTCTTC
-,TRBJ2-7,TRBV10-3,many,CAISDMGGFGGYEQYF,TGTGCCATCAGTGATATGGGCGGGTTCGGTGGGTACGAGCAGTACTTC
TRBD1,TRBJ2-2,TRBV24-1,-,CATSDPGQGARGELFF,TGTGCCACCAGTGATCCGGGACAGGGGGCGCGTGGGGAGCTGTTTTTT
-,TRBJ1-4,TRBV25-1,once,CASAGQFNEKLFF,TGTGCCAGTGCTGGGCAGTTTAATGAAAAACTGTTTTTT
-,TRBJ2-1,TRBV29-1,-,CSVGYNEQFF,TGCAGCGTTGGGTACAATGAGCAGTTCTTC
-,TRBJ2-1,TRBV5-5,-,CASASRDIPDNEQFF,TGTGCCAGCGCAAGCCGGGATATACCTGACAATGAGCAGTTCTTC
-,TRBJ2-4,TRBV6-1,-,CASSEGLWKGGNIQYF,TGTGCCAGCAGTGAAGGGTTATGGAAGGGGGGAAACATTCAGTACTTC
-,TRBJ1-5,TRBV6-6,once,CASSRWTDSNQPQHF,TGTGCCAGCAGCCGGTGGACGGATAGCAATCAGCCCCAGCATTTT
-,TRBJ1-4,TRBV5-1,once,CASSLVGVHEKLFF,TGCGCCAGCAGCTTGGTAGGGGTTCATGAAAAACTGTTTTTT
-,TRBJ1-5,TRBV4-1,-,CASSLRRNQPQHF,TGCGCCAGCAGCCTCCGAAGGAATCAGCCCCAGCATTTT
-,TRBJ1-3,TRBV7-2,few,CASSPDWGTGNTIYF,TGTGCCAGCAGCCCTGACTGGGGGACTGGAAACACCATATATTTT
TRBD2,TRBJ2-1,TRBV7-2,-,CASSLISGAYNEQFF,TGTGCCAGCAGCTTAATTAGCGGGGCTTACAATGAGCAGTTCTTC
-,TRBJ1-3,TRBV6-5,-,CASTPGPTPGNTIYF,TGTGCCAGCACCCCGGGACCCACACCTGGAAACACCATATATTTT
-,TRBJ2-7,TRBV6-5,once,CASNGQLSYEQYF,TGTGCCAGTAACGGACAGCTCTCCTACGAGCAGTACTTC